One and the same sample provided the 16 T cell receptor beta chains below, sequenced in a study of beta chain features in type 1 diabetes. Reverse transcribing all isolated RNA meant expressed TCRB transcripts were sequenced. Assay: immunoSEQ multiplex PCR; the TCRdb copy retains only in-frame clones and omits some. The sample has about 270,000 clones; roughly 15% are singletons. The sequenced sample consisted of naive CD4+ T cells from blood. Receptors were obtained from a woman aged 40 to 50 in good health.

V gene TRBV13 combines with J gene TRBJ1-4; a possible D gene is TRBD1 (6 bases). The CDR3 spans 14 residues. The V end was cut by 8 bases, the J end by 1 base, with 11 bases between. CDR1 PRHDT and CDR2 FYEKMQ come from the germline V gene (reference sequence). The CDR3 DNA is TGTGCCAGCGCGGTAGGGGGAACTAATGAAAAACTGTTTTTT. Translation gives CASAVGGTNEKLFF.

The chain joins TRBV6-4 to TRBJ2-7, with D perhaps TRBD2 (6 bases). CDR1 and CDR2 from the germline V gene are MRHNA and SNTAGT. The CDR3 has 13 amino acids. Trimming took off 0 bases at V and 4 bases at J, with 7 bases between the two ends. Here the CDR3 reads CASSDSTRYEQYF. The CDR3 DNA is TGTGCCAGCAGTGACTCGACTAGGTACGAGCAGTACTTC.

This clone was observed a few times. J is TRBJ2-7 and V is TRBV6-1; 7 bases are a match to TRBD1. The CDR3 loop spans 14 amino acids. The germline V gene has CDR1 MNHNS and CDR2 SASEGT. V lost 7 bases to trimming and J lost 7 bases; unmatched junction nucleotides: 13. The CDR3 nucleotides are TGTGCCAGCAACAACTTAGACAGGGCGAAAGAGCAGTACTTC. Translation gives CASNNLDRAKEQYF.

A few counts support this clone. The genes are TRBV4-1 and TRBJ2-4; TRBD1 agrees at 9 bases. The CDR3 is made up of 15 amino acids. Germline CDR1 MGHRA, CDR2 YSYEKL. J lost 7 bases, V lost 3 bases, and 7 bases had no gene match. The DNA for the CDR3 is TGCGCCAGCAGCCAGACGGGACAGGGATTGAACATTCAGTACTTC. Protein product: CASSQTGQGLNIQYF.

To note about this clone: Other DNA sequences of this sample code for an identical CDR3. This chain connects TRBV29-1 to TRBJ1-2; maybe TRBD1 (6 bases). The CDR3 has 11 amino acids. The ends were cut back, 4 bases at V and 8 bases at J, with 11 bases in the middle. CDR1 is SQVTM, CDR2 ANQGSEA, per germline. The CDR3 DNA follows: TGCAGCGTTGGGGGACAAGGGGGCTACACCTTC. Residues: CSVGGQGGYTF.

This clone was counted between two and nine times. The chain uses TRBV6-1 and TRBJ1-4; 7 bases line up with TRBD1. V lost 7 bases, J lost 5 bases, and 10 bases stayed unmatched. Germline values: CDR1 MNHNS, CDR2 SASEGT. The CDR3 has 15 residues. CDR3 protein: CASTAPSTGNEKLFF. The CDR3 DNA reads as TGTGCCAGCACCGCCCCTTCGACAGGGAATGAAAAACTGTTTTTT.

The chain recombines TRBV7-9 with TRBJ1-3; D call uncertain. The CDR3 consists of 13 residues. The ends were cut back, 10 bases at V and 4 bases at J, with 14 bases in the middle. Germline CDR1 reads SEHNR; CDR2 reads FQNEAQ (reference sequence). CDR3 sequence (DNA): TGTGCCACCTCGGAGGTATCCGGAAACACCATATATTTT. Residues: CATSEVSGNTIYF. The full variable domain, rest sourced from reference TRBV7-9 and TRBJ1-3, is DTGVSQNPRHKITKRGQNVTFRCDPISEHNRLYWYRQTLGQGPEFLTYFQNEAQLEKSRLLSDRFSAERPKGSFSTLEIQRTEQGDSAMYLCATSEVSGNTIYFGEGSWLTVV.

This clone was detected many times. V is TRBV6-1 and J is TRBJ2-1; no clear D. V gave up 7 bases and J gave up 11 bases, with 15 bases separating them. The germline gives CDR1 MNHNS, CDR2 SASEGT. The CDR3 is made up of 12 amino acids. The CDR3 DNA is TGTGCCAGCATCCGTGGCCTGTCAAAGCAGTTCTTC. Residues: CASIRGLSKQFF.

In its sample, this clone was seen many times. The chain combines TRBV29-1 with TRBJ2-7, with D possibly TRBD2 on 5 matching bases. CDR1 SQVTM and CDR2 ANQGSEA come from the germline V gene. This CDR3 is 13 amino acids long. The V end was cut by 7 bases, the J end by 6 bases, with 19 bases between. The CDR3 reads CSAQGPGRSEQYF. CDR3 DNA sequence: TGCAGCGCCCAAGGTCCGGGGAGAAGCGAGCAGTACTTC.

The genes are TRBV6-5 and TRBJ2-3; no clear D. The V gene lost 0 bases and the J gene lost 4 bases, with 8 bases spanning the gap. The CDR3 loop spans 14 amino acids. Per the germline V gene, CDR1 is MNHEY and CDR2 is SVGAGI. CDR3 DNA sequence: TGTGCCAGCAGTTACTCGCCGTCGGCAGATACGCAGTATTTT. As protein: CASSYSPSADTQYF.

The chain employs TRBV7-6 and TRBJ1-6, with TRBD1 matching 8 bases. Germline V gives CDR1 SGHVS, CDR2 FNYEAQ. V shed 3 bases and J 7 bases; nucleotides not matched to a gene: 5. The CDR3 loop spans 15 amino acids. In DNA form, the CDR3 reads TGTGCCAGCAGCTTCCGGACAGGGTACAATTCACCCCTCCACTTT. The encoded protein is CASSFRTGYNSPLHF.

This clone was observed a few times. The DNA of the CDR3 is TGTGCCAGCAGCTACGGGGTCTACAATGAGCAGTTCTTC. Translation gives CASSYGVYNEQFF. The genes are TRBV4-2 and TRBJ2-1, with TRBD2 as a possible D gene (5 bases). Trimming took off 5 bases at V and 3 bases at J, with 8 bases between the two ends. CDR1 and CDR2 from the germline V gene are LGHNA and YNFKEQ. The CDR3 is 13 amino acids.

This clone showed up just a few times. The chain uses TRBV2 and TRBJ1-5; D call uncertain. The V end was cut by 6 bases, the J end by 5 bases, with 8 bases between. This CDR3 is 12 amino acids long. Per germline, CDR1 SNHLY and CDR2 FYNNEI. The CDR3 DNA reads TGTGCCAGCAGAGCCCAGGATCAGCCCCAGCATTTT. Protein sequence: CASRAQDQPQHF.

The rearrangement uses TRBV27 and TRBJ1-3; D not certain. The germline V and J ends were trimmed by 4 bases and 0 bases, with 10 bases remaining between them. CDR3 length: 15 amino acids. The germline CDR1 and CDR2 sequences are MNHEY and SMNVEV (reference sequence). CDR3 loop: CASSYVGNSGNTIYF. CDR3 sequence (DNA): TGTGCCAGCAGTTATGTCGGTAACTCTGGAAACACCATATATTTT.

This clone showed up just a few times. The chain has TRBV29-1 and TRBJ2-5, with D possibly TRBD2 on 5 matching bases. CDR3 length equals 12 residues. Germline V gives CDR1 SQVTM, CDR2 ANQGSEA. V was clipped by 6 bases and J by 5 bases, with 13 bases between them. The CDR3 is CSVQDFLETQYF. Here the CDR3 DNA reads TGCAGCGTCCAGGACTTTTTGGAGACCCAGTACTTC.

This clone was seen only once. CDR3 region: CASSYGAGGLNEQFF. The CDR3 region has the DNA TGTGCCAGCAGTTACGGGGCGGGGGGGCTGAATGAGCAGTTCTTC. The chain has TRBV6-6 and TRBJ2-1; TRBD2 aligns across 9 bases. Germline CDR1 reads MNHNY; CDR2 reads SVGAGI (reference sequence). The CDR3 is made up of 15 amino acids. The J segment lost 7 bases and the V segment lost 2 bases, leaving 6 bases of the junction unmatched.